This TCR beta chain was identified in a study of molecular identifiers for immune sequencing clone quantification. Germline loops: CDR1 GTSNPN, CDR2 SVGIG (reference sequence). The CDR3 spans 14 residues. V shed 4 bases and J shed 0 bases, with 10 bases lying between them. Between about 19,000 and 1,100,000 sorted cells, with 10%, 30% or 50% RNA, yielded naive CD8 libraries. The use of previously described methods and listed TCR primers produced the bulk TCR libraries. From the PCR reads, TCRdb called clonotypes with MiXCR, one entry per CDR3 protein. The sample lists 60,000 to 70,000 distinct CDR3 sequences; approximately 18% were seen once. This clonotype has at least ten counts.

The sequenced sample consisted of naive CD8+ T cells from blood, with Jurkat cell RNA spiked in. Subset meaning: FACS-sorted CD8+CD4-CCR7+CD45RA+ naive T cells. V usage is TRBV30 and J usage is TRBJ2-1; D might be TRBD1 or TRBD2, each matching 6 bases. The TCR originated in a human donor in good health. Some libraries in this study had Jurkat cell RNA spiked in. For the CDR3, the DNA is TGTGCCTGGAATCCGGGGGCCTCCTACAATGAGCAGTTCTTC. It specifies CAWNPGASYNEQFF.